This TCR beta chain is drawn from a study of blood T cell repertoires in COVID-19. Looking at the study overall: The United States, Italy and Spain supplied acute and convalescent COVID-19 samples. Nucleic acid was either cDNA or gDNA, and it came from T cells, B-cell-depleted T cells, or PBMCs.

Per the study methods: How many nucleated cells were present was estimated from reference gene primer amplification. The repertoire was sequenced with immunoSEQ multiplex PCR; TCRdb's copy has only in-frame clones and lacks some. V and J calls and clone size are as listed in that table; D and trimming were resolved from the DNA. The data contain roughly 120,000 clones, roughly 89% of them singletons. V lost 5 bases to trimming and J lost 6 bases; unmatched junction nucleotides: 15. The CDR3 extends over 16 amino acids. CDR1 is SGHVS and CDR2 is FNYEAQ in the germline V gene. The sequencing sample was made of peripheral blood. The chain recombines TRBV7-6 with TRBJ1-2; 7 bases line up with TRBD1. The receptor was isolated from a woman aged 45 to 65 with acute or convalescent COVID-19. CDR3 sequence (DNA): TGTGCCAGCAGCCCCCTCCCCCTGACAGGGTTGAATGGCTACACCTTC. Encoded protein: CASSPLPLTGLNGYTF. The full variable domain, rest sourced from reference TRBV7-6 and TRBJ1-2, is GAGVSQSPRYKVTKRGQDVALRCDPISGHVSLYWYRQALGQGPEFLTYFNYEAQQDKSGLPNDRFSAERPEGSISTLTIQRTEQRDSAMYRCASSPLPLTGLNGYTFGSGTRLTVV.